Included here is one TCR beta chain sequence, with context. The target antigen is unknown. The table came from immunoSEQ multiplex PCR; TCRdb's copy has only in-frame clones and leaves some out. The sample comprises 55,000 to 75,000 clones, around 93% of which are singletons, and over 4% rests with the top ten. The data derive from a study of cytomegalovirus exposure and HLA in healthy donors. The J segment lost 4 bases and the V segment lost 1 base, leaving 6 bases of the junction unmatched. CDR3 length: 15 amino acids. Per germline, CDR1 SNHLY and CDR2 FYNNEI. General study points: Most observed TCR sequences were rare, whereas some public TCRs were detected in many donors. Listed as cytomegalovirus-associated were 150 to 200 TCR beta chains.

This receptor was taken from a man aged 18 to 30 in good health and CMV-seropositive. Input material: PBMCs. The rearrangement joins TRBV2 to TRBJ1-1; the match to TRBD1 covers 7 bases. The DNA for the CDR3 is TGTGCCAGCAGTGAAGAGGGGGCGCGTGGCACTGAAGCTTTCTTT. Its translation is CASSEEGARGTEAFF.